Listed below are T cell receptor beta chains from one sample, sequenced in a study of sequential checkpoint blockade in melanoma. Libraries were prepared by immunoSEQ multiplex PCR; TCRdb keeps only in-frame clonotypes and omits some of them. The sample gives some 9,100 clones, 55% to 85% of which show up once; about 15% is in the top ten. The source material was CD8+ T cells sorted from blood (inferred from file names), sampled from a patient given nivolumab and ipilimumab in sequence. The receptors derive from a human donor with melanoma. The CDR3 runs from the conserved cysteine through the conserved F or W. Fields, in order: J gene, V gene, D gene, clone size, CDR3 length, CDR3 protein, CDR3 DNA. D genes are given only for firm matches. Expanded clones get a size class; other rows say once, few or many, or leave the size out.

j_call: TRBJ1-2; v_call: TRBV10-3; d_call: TRBD1; clone_size: .; cdr3_length: 16; cdr3_aa: CAISDRGTAFNYGYTF; cdr3_nt: TGTGCCATCAGTGACCGCGGGACAGCTTTTAACTATGGCTACACCTTC
j_call: TRBJ2-2; v_call: TRBV23-1; d_call: TRBD1; clone_size: .; cdr3_length: 15; cdr3_aa: CVSSQAGGSIGELFF; cdr3_nt: TGCGTCAGCAGTCAAGCAGGGGGCTCCATCGGGGAGCTGTTTTTT
j_call: TRBJ2-5; v_call: TRBV13; d_call: TRBD1; clone_size: .; cdr3_length: 16; cdr3_aa: CASSFLTGAREETQYF; cdr3_nt: TGTGCCAGCAGCTTCCTAACAGGGGCCCGGGAAGAGACCCAGTACTTC
j_call: TRBJ2-1; v_call: TRBV6-5; d_call: .; clone_size: .; cdr3_length: 14; cdr3_aa: CASLRGQGGNEQFF; cdr3_nt: TGTGCCAGCCTTAGGGGGCAGGGGGGCAATGAGCAGTTCTTC
j_call: TRBJ2-4; v_call: TRBV6-1; d_call: .; clone_size: .; cdr3_length: 16; cdr3_aa: CASSERMEGAKNIQYF; cdr3_nt: TGTGCCAGCAGTGAGAGGATGGAGGGTGCCAAAAACATTCAGTACTTC
j_call: TRBJ2-5; v_call: TRBV7-7; d_call: .; clone_size: .; cdr3_length: 14; cdr3_aa: CASSSSLALETQYF; cdr3_nt: TGTGCCAGCAGCTCCTCCCTAGCGTTGGAGACCCAGTACTTC
j_call: TRBJ2-1; v_call: TRBV6-1; d_call: .; clone_size: .; cdr3_length: 15; cdr3_aa: CASSEGAGSYNEQFF; cdr3_nt: TGTGCCAGCAGTGAAGGGGCAGGGTCCTACAATGAGCAGTTCTTC
j_call: TRBJ2-5; v_call: TRBV21-1; d_call: .; clone_size: large; cdr3_length: 16; cdr3_aa: CASSSPPRDNQETQYF; cdr3_nt: TGTGCCAGCAGCTCCCCCCCCCGGGACAACCAAGAGACCCAGTACTTC
j_call: TRBJ2-5; v_call: TRBV7-9; d_call: .; clone_size: .; cdr3_length: 15; cdr3_aa: CASSLGLGSDETQYF; cdr3_nt: TGTGCCAGCAGCTTAGGGCTCGGGAGCGATGAGACCCAGTACTTC
j_call: TRBJ1-1; v_call: TRBV14; d_call: TRBD1; clone_size: .; cdr3_length: 15; cdr3_aa: CATSWGAGTGTEAFF; cdr3_nt: TGTGCCACCTCTTGGGGGGCCGGGACAGGAACTGAAGCTTTCTTT
j_call: TRBJ2-2; v_call: TRBV27; d_call: TRBD2; clone_size: .; cdr3_length: 17; cdr3_aa: CASSKIYGGADTGELFF; cdr3_nt: TGTGCCAGCAGTAAGATCTACGGGGGGGCGGACACCGGGGAGCTGTTTTTT
j_call: TRBJ2-7; v_call: TRBV7-9; d_call: TRBD1; clone_size: .; cdr3_length: 14; cdr3_aa: CASSWTGEAYEQYF; cdr3_nt: TGTGCCAGCAGCTGGACAGGGGAGGCCTACGAGCAGTACTTC
j_call: TRBJ1-3; v_call: TRBV2; d_call: .; clone_size: few; cdr3_length: 14; cdr3_aa: CASSEWGPGNTIYF; cdr3_nt: TGTGCCAGCAGTGAATGGGGGCCTGGAAACACCATATATTTT
j_call: TRBJ2-6; v_call: TRBV27; d_call: .; clone_size: .; cdr3_length: 15; cdr3_aa: CASSLSYSGANVLTF; cdr3_nt: TGTGCCAGCAGTTTGTCTTACTCTGGGGCCAACGTCCTGACTTTC
j_call: TRBJ2-3; v_call: TRBV6-4; d_call: .; clone_size: .; cdr3_length: 13; cdr3_aa: CASSVSGTDTQYF; cdr3_nt: TGTGCCAGCAGTGTTAGCGGCACAGATACGCAGTATTTT
j_call: TRBJ2-5; v_call: TRBV27; d_call: TRBD1; clone_size: .; cdr3_length: 14; cdr3_aa: CASSPVTGLETQYF; cdr3_nt: TGTGCCAGCAGTCCTGTGACAGGGTTGGAGACCCAGTACTTC
j_call: TRBJ2-1; v_call: TRBV6-1; d_call: .; clone_size: .; cdr3_length: 13; cdr3_aa: CASLRDTYNEQFF; cdr3_nt: TGTGCCAGCCTCCGGGACACTTACAATGAGCAGTTCTTC
j_call: TRBJ2-3; v_call: TRBV19; d_call: TRBD2; clone_size: .; cdr3_length: 14; cdr3_aa: CASTGGRDTDTQYF; cdr3_nt: TGTGCCAGTACGGGCGGGAGAGACACAGATACGCAGTATTTT
j_call: TRBJ2-1; v_call: TRBV29-1; d_call: .; clone_size: few; cdr3_length: 14; cdr3_aa: CSVEGGAVYNEQFF; cdr3_nt: TGCAGCGTTGAGGGGGGGGCGGTCTACAATGAGCAGTTCTTC
j_call: TRBJ2-7; v_call: TRBV2; d_call: .; clone_size: once; cdr3_length: 14; cdr3_aa: CASSSRRGHYEQYF; cdr3_nt: TGTGCCAGCAGCTCGAGGAGGGGGCACTACGAGCAGTACTTC
j_call: TRBJ1-1; v_call: TRBV27; d_call: .; clone_size: .; cdr3_length: 13; cdr3_aa: CASSPSGVSEAFF; cdr3_nt: TGTGCCAGCAGTCCGTCGGGGGTATCTGAAGCTTTCTTT
j_call: TRBJ1-1; v_call: TRBV7-9; d_call: .; clone_size: .; cdr3_length: 11; cdr3_aa: CASTQSVEAFF; cdr3_nt: TGTGCCAGCACCCAGTCCGTGGAAGCTTTCTTT
j_call: TRBJ2-7; v_call: TRBV6-5; d_call: TRBD2; clone_size: few; cdr3_length: 13; cdr3_aa: CAIAGLAEREQYF; cdr3_nt: TGTGCCATCGCCGGACTAGCGGAGCGCGAGCAGTACTTC
j_call: TRBJ2-5; v_call: TRBV7-9; d_call: .; clone_size: once; cdr3_length: 14; cdr3_aa: CASSLVEYQETQYF; cdr3_nt: TGTGCCAGCAGCTTAGTGGAGTACCAAGAGACCCAGTACTTC
j_call: TRBJ1-4; v_call: TRBV27; d_call: .; clone_size: .; cdr3_length: 15; cdr3_aa: CASSLFGRGGEKLFF; cdr3_nt: TGTGCCAGCAGTTTATTCGGCAGGGGAGGGGAAAAACTGTTTTTT
j_call: TRBJ1-1; v_call: TRBV5-4; d_call: .; clone_size: .; cdr3_length: 15; cdr3_aa: CASSLYWDKNTEAFF; cdr3_nt: TGTGCCAGCAGCTTGTACTGGGACAAGAACACTGAAGCTTTCTTT
j_call: TRBJ2-5; v_call: TRBV15; d_call: TRBD2; clone_size: .; cdr3_length: 17; cdr3_aa: CATSTSAGGPLMETQYF; cdr3_nt: TGTGCCACCAGCACCTCAGCGGGGGGGCCGTTGATGGAGACCCAGTACTTC
j_call: TRBJ1-1; v_call: TRBV4-1; d_call: TRBD1; clone_size: .; cdr3_length: 14; cdr3_aa: CASSHMTGGTEAFF; cdr3_nt: TGCGCCAGCAGCCATATGACAGGGGGGACTGAAGCTTTCTTT
j_call: TRBJ2-3; v_call: TRBV6-1; d_call: TRBD2; clone_size: .; cdr3_length: 16; cdr3_aa: CASSDSAGGPGDTQYF; cdr3_nt: TGTGCCAGCAGTGATTCGGCGGGAGGGCCTGGAGATACGCAGTATTTT
j_call: TRBJ1-5; v_call: TRBV28; d_call: .; clone_size: .; cdr3_length: 15; cdr3_aa: CASSFLGESNQPQHF; cdr3_nt: TGTGCCAGCAGTTTTTTAGGGGAAAGCAATCAGCCCCAGCATTTT
j_call: TRBJ2-1; v_call: TRBV27; d_call: .; clone_size: .; cdr3_length: 15; cdr3_aa: CASSLLSGADNEQFF; cdr3_nt: TGTGCCAGCAGTTTATTATCGGGAGCGGATAATGAGCAGTTCTTC
j_call: TRBJ2-2; v_call: TRBV25-1; d_call: TRBD1; clone_size: few; cdr3_length: 15; cdr3_aa: CASSEGDRDTGELFF; cdr3_nt: TGTGCCAGCAGTGAAGGGGACAGGGACACCGGGGAGCTGTTTTTT
j_call: TRBJ1-2; v_call: TRBV27; d_call: .; clone_size: .; cdr3_length: 14; cdr3_aa: CASSLIGAGYGYTF; cdr3_nt: TGTGCCAGCAGTTTGATCGGAGCGGGATATGGCTACACCTTC
j_call: TRBJ2-7; v_call: TRBV4-1; d_call: TRBD1; clone_size: .; cdr3_length: 16; cdr3_aa: CASSQGGDRVTYEQYF; cdr3_nt: TGCGCCAGCAGCCAAGGGGGCGACAGGGTGACCTACGAGCAGTACTTC
j_call: TRBJ2-5; v_call: TRBV6-4; d_call: TRBD2; clone_size: .; cdr3_length: 14; cdr3_aa: CASSDEAGQETQYF; cdr3_nt: TGTGCCAGCAGTGATGAAGCGGGGCAAGAGACCCAGTACTTC
j_call: TRBJ2-2; v_call: TRBV7-9; d_call: TRBD2; clone_size: medium-sized; cdr3_length: 15; cdr3_aa: CASSYLAGVTGELFF; cdr3_nt: TGTGCCAGCAGCTACCTAGCGGGGGTGACCGGGGAGCTGTTTTTT
j_call: TRBJ1-2; v_call: TRBV27; d_call: .; clone_size: once; cdr3_length: 14; cdr3_aa: CASSPGVANYGYTF; cdr3_nt: TGTGCCAGCAGCCCAGGGGTAGCTAACTATGGCTACACCTTC
j_call: TRBJ2-7; v_call: TRBV6-5; d_call: TRBD1; clone_size: once; cdr3_length: 14; cdr3_aa: CASSLSGGGDEQYF; cdr3_nt: TGTGCCAGCAGTTTGTCAGGGGGCGGGGACGAGCAGTACTTC
j_call: TRBJ1-5; v_call: TRBV19; d_call: .; clone_size: .; cdr3_length: 15; cdr3_aa: CASSTTGSSNQPQHF; cdr3_nt: TGTGCCAGTAGTACAACAGGTTCCAGCAATCAGCCCCAGCATTTT
j_call: TRBJ2-3; v_call: TRBV7-9; d_call: TRBD1; clone_size: .; cdr3_length: 16; cdr3_aa: CASSLGQTYSTDTQYF; cdr3_nt: TGTGCCAGCAGCTTGGGACAGACCTATAGCACAGATACGCAGTATTTT
j_call: TRBJ2-1; v_call: TRBV7-9; d_call: .; clone_size: .; cdr3_length: 12; cdr3_aa: CASSFRGDEQFF; cdr3_nt: TGTGCCAGCAGCTTCAGGGGGGATGAGCAGTTCTTC
j_call: TRBJ2-6; v_call: TRBV6-4; d_call: .; clone_size: .; cdr3_length: 15; cdr3_aa: CASSVESSGANVLTF; cdr3_nt: TGTGCCAGCAGTGTGGAGAGCTCTGGGGCCAACGTCCTGACTTTC
j_call: TRBJ1-1; v_call: TRBV6-5; d_call: .; clone_size: few; cdr3_length: 12; cdr3_aa: CASVGWNTEAFF; cdr3_nt: TGTGCCAGCGTCGGGTGGAACACTGAAGCTTTCTTT
j_call: TRBJ1-1; v_call: TRBV7-9; d_call: .; clone_size: few; cdr3_length: 15; cdr3_aa: CASSLGLGPLVEAFF; cdr3_nt: TGTGCCAGCAGCTTAGGATTGGGGCCCTTGGTTGAAGCTTTCTTT
j_call: TRBJ2-1; v_call: TRBV7-6; d_call: TRBD2; clone_size: .; cdr3_length: 18; cdr3_aa: CASSFELAGALSYNEQFF; cdr3_nt: TGTGCCAGCAGCTTCGAACTAGCGGGGGCCTTATCATACAATGAGCAGTTCTTC
j_call: TRBJ2-3; v_call: TRBV7-6; d_call: .; clone_size: .; cdr3_length: 12; cdr3_aa: CASSLSTDTQYF; cdr3_nt: TGTGCCAGCAGCCTGAGCACAGATACGCAGTATTTT
j_call: TRBJ1-1; v_call: TRBV7-9; d_call: .; clone_size: .; cdr3_length: 13; cdr3_aa: CASSLGGTSEAFF; cdr3_nt: TGTGCCAGCAGCTTAGGAGGCACGTCTGAAGCTTTCTTT
j_call: TRBJ1-1; v_call: TRBV9; d_call: .; clone_size: .; cdr3_length: 15; cdr3_aa: CASSVDAGQNTEAFF; cdr3_nt: TGTGCCAGCAGCGTAGATGCAGGGCAGAACACTGAAGCTTTCTTT
j_call: TRBJ1-1; v_call: TRBV4-1; d_call: TRBD1; clone_size: .; cdr3_length: 16; cdr3_aa: CASSPPGTGSDTEAFF; cdr3_nt: TGCGCCAGCAGCCCTCCCGGGACAGGGTCGGACACTGAAGCTTTCTTT
j_call: TRBJ1-5; v_call: TRBV7-9; d_call: .; clone_size: .; cdr3_length: 16; cdr3_aa: CASSQGSGALNQPQHF; cdr3_nt: TGTGCCAGCAGCCAGGGTTCAGGGGCTCTCAATCAGCCCCAGCATTTT
j_call: TRBJ1-3; v_call: TRBV5-1; d_call: .; clone_size: .; cdr3_length: 17; cdr3_aa: CASSPGGGGASGNTIYF; cdr3_nt: TGCGCCAGCAGCCCCGGAGGTGGGGGGGCCTCTGGAAACACCATATATTTT
j_call: TRBJ1-6; v_call: TRBV2; d_call: .; clone_size: .; cdr3_length: 16; cdr3_aa: CASSEGAGANNSPLHF; cdr3_nt: TGTGCCAGCAGTGAAGGGGCAGGGGCTAATAATTCACCCCTCCACTTT
j_call: TRBJ2-6; v_call: TRBV6-1; d_call: .; clone_size: .; cdr3_length: 15; cdr3_aa: CASSVGDSGANVLTF; cdr3_nt: TGTGCCAGCAGTGTAGGGGACTCTGGGGCCAACGTCCTGACTTTC
j_call: TRBJ1-1; v_call: TRBV27; d_call: .; clone_size: .; cdr3_length: 13; cdr3_aa: CASSPTGLTEAFF; cdr3_nt: TGTGCCAGCAGTCCAACAGGGCTCACTGAAGCTTTCTTT